In its sample, the clone carrying this T cell receptor beta chain was seen once. V was clipped by 4 bases and J by 7 bases; unmatched bases: 9. Germline CDR1 is ENHRY and CDR2 is SYGVKD. The CDR3 consists of 16 residues. The sample is drawn from a study of technical replicates of blood from a few donors. The repertoire was sequenced with immunoSEQ multiplex PCR; TCRdb's copy has only in-frame clones and lacks some. The table includes about 61,000 clones, about 96% detected once. The sequence was obtained from a human donor in good health. The chain combines TRBV10-3 with TRBJ2-3; 12 bases fit TRBD1. Material for sequencing was T cells isolated from PBMCs. The CDR3 here is CAISALGTGGQYTQYF. CDR3 nucleotides: TGTGCCATCAGTGCCCTCGGGACAGGGGGCCAATATACGCAGTATTTT.